This TCR beta chain stems from a study of T cells after posttransplantation cyclophosphamide. Method: immunoSEQ multiplex PCR; TCRdb's copy keeps in-frame clones and lacks some. The sample has 5,000 to 6,500 clones; over 70% are singletons. Treatment was busulfan-fludarabine conditioning, a marrow graft, and cyclophosphamide on days +3 and +4. With respect to this clone: Antigen unknown.

Trimming took off 3 bases at V and 3 bases at J, with 12 bases between the two ends. CDR3 length: 15 residues. Germline loops: CDR1 SNHLY, CDR2 FYNNEI. General study findings and limits: Later blood repertoires were often dominated by clones from the donor CD8+ memory compartment. Blood and skin or GI T cell repertoires showed limited TRB overlap. Recipient CMV seropositivity and CMV reactivation strongly tracked TRB clonality.

This specimen was PBMCs, taken after allogeneic stem cell transplant with posttransplant cyclophosphamide. V is TRBV2 and J is TRBJ2-1, with D possibly TRBD2 on 5 matching bases. This TCR was sampled from a male patient aged 60 to 75 who received an allogeneic stem cell transplant from an unrelated donor, was CMV-positive, and had no GVHD. Among the T cells, some may be from the graft donor. CDR3 in DNA: TGTGCCAGCAGTGAGGACTTCTCCCGCTACAATGAGCAGTTCTTC. Translation: CASSEDFSRYNEQFF. The variable domain in full, completed from reference TRBV2 and TRBJ2-1, reads EPEVTQTPSHQVTQMGQEVILRCVPISNHLYFYWYRQILGQKVEFLVSFYNNEISEKSEIFDDQFSVERPDGSNFTLKIRSTKLEDSAMYFCASSEDFSRYNEQFFGPGTRLTVL.